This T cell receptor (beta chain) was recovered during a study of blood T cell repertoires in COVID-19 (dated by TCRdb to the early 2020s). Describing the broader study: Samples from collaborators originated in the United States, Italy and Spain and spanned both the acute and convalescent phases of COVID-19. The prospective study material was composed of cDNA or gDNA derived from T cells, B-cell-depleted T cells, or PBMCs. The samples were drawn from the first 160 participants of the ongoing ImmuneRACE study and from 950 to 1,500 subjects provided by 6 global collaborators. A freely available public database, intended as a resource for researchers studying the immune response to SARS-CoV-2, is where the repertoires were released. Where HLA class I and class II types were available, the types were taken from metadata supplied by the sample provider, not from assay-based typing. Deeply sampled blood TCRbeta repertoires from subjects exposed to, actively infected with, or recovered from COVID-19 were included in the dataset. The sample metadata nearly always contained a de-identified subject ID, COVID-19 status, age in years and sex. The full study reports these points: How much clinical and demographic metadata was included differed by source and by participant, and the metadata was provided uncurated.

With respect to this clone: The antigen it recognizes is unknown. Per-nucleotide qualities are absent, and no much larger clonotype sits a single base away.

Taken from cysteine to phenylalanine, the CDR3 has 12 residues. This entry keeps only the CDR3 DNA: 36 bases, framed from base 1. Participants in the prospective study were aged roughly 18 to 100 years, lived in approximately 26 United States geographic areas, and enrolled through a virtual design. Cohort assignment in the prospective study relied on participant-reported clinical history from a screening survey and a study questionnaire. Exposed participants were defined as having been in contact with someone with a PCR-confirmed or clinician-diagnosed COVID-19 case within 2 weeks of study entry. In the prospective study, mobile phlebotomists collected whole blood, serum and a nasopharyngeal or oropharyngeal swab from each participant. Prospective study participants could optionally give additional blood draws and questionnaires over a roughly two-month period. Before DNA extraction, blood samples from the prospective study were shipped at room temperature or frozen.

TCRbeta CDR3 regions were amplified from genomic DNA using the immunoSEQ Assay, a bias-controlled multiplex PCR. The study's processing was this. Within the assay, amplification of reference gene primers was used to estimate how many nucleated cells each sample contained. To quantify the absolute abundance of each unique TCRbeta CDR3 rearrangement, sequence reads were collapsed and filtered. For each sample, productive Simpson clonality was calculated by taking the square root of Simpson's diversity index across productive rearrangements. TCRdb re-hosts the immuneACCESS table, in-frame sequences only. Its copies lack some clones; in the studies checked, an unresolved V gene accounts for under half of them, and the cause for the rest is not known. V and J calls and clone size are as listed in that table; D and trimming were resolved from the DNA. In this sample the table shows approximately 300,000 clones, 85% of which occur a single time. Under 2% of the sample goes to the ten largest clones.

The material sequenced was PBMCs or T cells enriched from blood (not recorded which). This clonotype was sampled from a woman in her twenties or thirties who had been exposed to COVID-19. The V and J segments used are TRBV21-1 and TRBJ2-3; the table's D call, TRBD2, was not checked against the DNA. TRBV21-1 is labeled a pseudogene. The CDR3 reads CASSKDAAAQYF. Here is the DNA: TGTGCCAGCAGCAAAGACGCGGCTGCGCAGTATTTT.